A selection of T cell receptor beta chains follows, all from one sample in a study of blood T cell repertoires in COVID-19. Libraries were prepared by immunoSEQ multiplex PCR; TCRdb keeps only in-frame clonotypes and omits some of them. The table shows approximately 110,000 clones, with more than 80% occurring only once. The sample comprised peripheral blood. Receptors were obtained from a woman aged 55-75 years with COVID-19, enrolled during active disease. The CDR3 runs from the conserved cysteine through the conserved F or W. The order of the fields is V gene, clone size, D gene, J gene, CDR3 DNA, CDR3 protein. The D gene is left open where the match is weak. Clone sizes are given selectively: once, few, many, or a class where the clone is expanded.

TRBV18	-	-	TRBJ2-2	TGTGCCAGCTCAAGTCGCCAGGGTATGGCCGGGGAGCTGTTTTTT	CASSSRQGMAGELFF
TRBV6-5	-	-	TRBJ1-1	TGTGCCAGCAGTTACTTCGCATACATGAACACTGAAGCTTTCTTT	CASSYFAYMNTEAFF
TRBV7-2	-	-	TRBJ2-1	TGTGCCAGCAGCTTAGTAATCTTCGGAGCCGACAATGAGCAGTTCTTC	CASSLVIFGADNEQFF
TRBV12-3/TRBV12-4	-	TRBD1	TRBJ1-3	TGTGCCAGCGGGGACAGGGCTGGAAACACCATATATTTT	CASGDRAGNTIYF
TRBV18	-	-	TRBJ1-2	TGTGCCAGCTCACCACCCGGGCAGGGGGGCTACACCTTC	CASSPPGQGGYTF
TRBV4-3	-	-	TRBJ1-1	TGCGCCAGCAGCCAAGAGAGGGGGGGCACTGAAGCTTTCTTT	CASSQERGGTEAFF
TRBV7-3	-	-	TRBJ2-3	TGTGCCAGCAGCCCAGGACATGGCACAGATACGCAGTATTTT	CASSPGHGTDTQYF
TRBV2	-	-	TRBJ1-4	TGTGCCAGCAGTGGAACAGGGACGGGATATGAAAAACTGTTTTTT	CASSGTGTGYEKLFF
TRBV20-1	-	-	TRBJ2-7	TGCAGTGCTAGTCAGGGGATAGCCTACTACGAGCAGTACTTC	CSASQGIAYYEQYF
TRBV15	-	-	TRBJ2-1	TGTGCCACCAGCAGAGGATTGGGACAAAGGGTCCATGAGCAGTTCTTC	CATSRGLGQRVHEQFF
TRBV2	-	TRBD2	TRBJ2-1	TGTGCCAGCAGTGACGAGCGGGGCGGTGAGCAGTTCTTC	CASSDERGGEQFF
TRBV18	-	-	TRBJ1-5	TGTGCCAGCTCAGAAACACAGGGCAATCAGCCCCAGCATTTT	CASSETQGNQPQHF
TRBV5-1	-	-	TRBJ2-2	TGCGCCAGCAGCTTGGTCAGGGCGAACACCGGGGAGCTGTTTTTT	CASSLVRANTGELFF
TRBV2	-	TRBD2	TRBJ2-1	TGTGCCAGCAGTGACAACGGGGGGGCTTACAATGAGCAGTTCTTC	CASSDNGGAYNEQFF
TRBV6-1	-	TRBD1	TRBJ2-7	TGTGCCAGCAGTGAAGCCATGGGGGACAGATACTACGAGCAGTACTTC	CASSEAMGDRYYEQYF
TRBV6-6	-	TRBD1	TRBJ1-1	TGTGCCACCCTGGACAGGGGTGATGAAGCTTTCTTT	CATLDRGDEAFF
TRBV30	-	-	TRBJ1-5	TGTGCCTGGAGTGTAGGAGGACCTCAGCCCCAGCATTTT	CAWSVGGPQPQHF
TRBV11-2	many	TRBD1	TRBJ2-1	TGTGCCAGCAGCTCCACACCCCCCGGGACAGCATACAATGAGCAGTTCTTC	CASSSTPPGTAYNEQFF
TRBV3-1/TRBV3-2	once	-	TRBJ2-3	TGTGCCAGCAGCCAAGATGATGGCGGGGGCTCCGATACGCAGTATTTT	CASSQDDGGGSDTQYF
TRBV6-4	-	TRBD1	TRBJ1-2	TGTGCCAGCAGTCCCGGGACAGGGGACAACTATGGCTACACCTTC	CASSPGTGDNYGYTF
TRBV14	-	-	TRBJ1-1	TGTGCCAGCAGCCAAGGCCACAGCAAAAGCAATGAAGCTTTCTTT	CASSQGHSKSNEAFF
TRBV24-1	-	TRBD1	TRBJ2-1	TGTGCCACCAGTGATGGGGACAGGGGACGCAGTGGCCCTAGCTCCTACAATGAGCAGTTCTTC	CATSDGDRGRSGPSSYNEQFF
TRBV11-2	-	TRBD2	TRBJ2-7	TGTGCCAGCAGCTTCCCTAGCGGGGGGGTCGACGAGCAGTACTTC	CASSFPSGGVDEQYF
TRBV15	-	TRBD1	TRBJ1-1	TGTGCCACCAGCATAGGGGGCGACACTGAAGCTTTCTTT	CATSIGGDTEAFF
TRBV7-7	few	-	TRBJ2-1	TGTGCCAGCAGCCCAGGACAGAACAATGAGCAGTTCTTC	CASSPGQNNEQFF
TRBV6-6	-	-	TRBJ1-5	TGTGCCAGCAGTTATAGTGGGCCAGATCAGCCCCAGCATTTT	CASSYSGPDQPQHF
TRBV19	-	-	TRBJ2-6	TGTGCCAGTAGTCCCGCAGGCTACTCTGGGGCCAACGTCCTGACTTTC	CASSPAGYSGANVLTF
TRBV30	few	-	TRBJ1-1	TGTGCCTGGATAGCGGGAGAAGCTTTCTTT	CAWIAGEAFF
TRBV6-5	once	-	TRBJ2-7	TGTGCCAGCAGTTACGGGCAGCTGTCTGACGAGCAGTACTTC	CASSYGQLSDEQYF
TRBV5-6	-	TRBD1	TRBJ1-1	TGTGCCAGCAGCCCCACGATCCAGGGGGGCACTGAAGCTTTCTTT	CASSPTIQGGTEAFF
TRBV5-4	-	-	TRBJ1-1	TGTGCCAGCAGCTTGAAAGGGGTGACTGCGGCTTTCTTT	CASSLKGVTAAFF
TRBV25-1	-	-	TRBJ1-2	TGTGCCAGCAGTGAAGTGGGGGACATGAGTGGCTATGGCTACACCTTC	CASSEVGDMSGYGYTF
TRBV10-3	-	-	TRBJ1-1	TGTGCCATTACCGACTTGAACACTGAAGCTTTCTTT	CAITDLNTEAFF
TRBV24-1	-	-	TRBJ1-5	TGTGCCACCAGTGATTTGGGGGGCGTGGGGCCCCAGCATTTT	CATSDLGGVGPQHF
TRBV10-3	-	-	TRBJ1-2	TGTGCCATCATCGTAATTGAACAGGGAGTTTCCAGTTACTATGGCTACACCTTC	CAIIVIEQGVSSYYGYTF
TRBV19	-	-	TRBJ1-2	TGTGCCAGTAATAATTGGGCGGACAGCGCTAATGGCTACACCTTC	CASNNWADSANGYTF
TRBV6-2/TRBV6-3	-	TRBD1	TRBJ1-1	TGTGCCAGCAGTTACGGGGACAGGGGGTGGAACACTGAAGCTTTCTTT	CASSYGDRGWNTEAFF
TRBV7-3	-	-	TRBJ1-1	TGTGCCAGCAGCGTAGACAACCACAACACTGAAGCTTTCTTT	CASSVDNHNTEAFF
TRBV5-6	-	-	TRBJ1-2	TGTGCCAGCAGCCCGGGAGACTATGGCTACACCTTC	CASSPGDYGYTF
TRBV29-1	-	TRBD1	TRBJ1-6	TGCAGCGTTGTACAGGGGAGAGGTTCACCCCTCCACTTT	CSVVQGRGSPLHF
TRBV5-1	-	TRBD1	TRBJ1-6	TGCGCCAGCAGCTTGGCCGGCGATCAGGGGGATCCAAATTCACCCCTCCACTTT	CASSLAGDQGDPNSPLHF
TRBV5-4	-	-	TRBJ2-7	TGTGCCAGCAGCGTCGAATTGTCGAGCTCCTACGAGCAGTACTTC	CASSVELSSSYEQYF
TRBV28	-	TRBD1	TRBJ1-1	TGTGCCAGCCGGGAAGGGGGCCTAATGAACACTGAAGCTTTCTTT	CASREGGLMNTEAFF